This record concerns one TCR beta chain sequence. Deletions cut 0 bases from V and 1 base from J, with 7 bases between. The CDR3 loop spans 14 amino acids. CDR1 is SGHRS and CDR2 is YFSETQ in the germline V gene. The entry originates in a study of radiation and T cells in renal cell carcinoma. Libraries were prepared by immunoSEQ multiplex PCR; TCRdb keeps only in-frame clonotypes and omits some of them. The data contain roughly 170,000 clones, about 88% of them singletons. Time point specified: blood 4 weeks post-SBRT, at nephrectomy. Treatment given: 15 Gy SBRT to primary tumor, nephrectomy 4 weeks later. Nephrectomy followed 15 Gy stereotactic body radiation by 4 weeks. Blood was sampled at baseline, 2 weeks and 4 weeks after SBRT. This renal cell carcinoma was of the clear cell type.

The sequence came from a woman between 45 and 60 years old with renal cell carcinoma. The source material was blood, sampled from a patient whose treatment included radiotherapy and nephrectomy. The V gene is TRBV5-1, the J gene TRBJ1-1, with D hard to call. The CDR3 loop reads CASSLDGRNTEAFF. The CDR3 DNA reads as TGCGCCAGCAGCTTGGACGGTCGGAACACTGAAGCTTTCTTT.